This section outlines one T cell receptor (beta chain) sequence together with its context. Germline DNA was also extracted, with blood RNA taken from unsorted whole blood. TCR beta cDNA was prepared out of around 460 ng total RNA by means of a constant-region primer. Libraries for TCR beta were built through three nested multiplex PCR rounds, which together made up a slightly modified ARM-PCR procedure. Amplification in the first two PCR rounds was performed using TRBV1-TRBV30 forward primers and a C-beta reverse primer for around 9 cycles each. TCRdb independently ran MiXCR on the multiplex PCR reads; one entry per CDR3 protein. The sample has 300,000 to 400,000 distinct CDR3 sequences, roughly two thirds seen once. The data are from a study of tumor-infiltrating lymphocytes in primary liver carcinoma. The CDR3 loop spans 15 amino acids. The germline V gene has CDR1 MGHRA and CDR2 YSYEKL. Germline trimming cut 8 bases from V and 2 bases from J; bases unmatched to any gene: 9.

The receptor's source is a man in his forties or fifties with primary liver carcinoma and hepatitis B virus infection. The material sequenced was peripheral blood. V is TRBV4-1 and J is TRBJ2-1, with 7 bases matching TRBD1. CDR3 DNA: TGCGCCAGCGGCCCCCGGGACAGTACCTACAATGAGCAGTTCTTC. It encodes CASGPRDSTYNEQFF.